One and the same sample provided the 21 T cell receptor beta chains below, sequenced in a study of tumor-infiltrating lymphocytes in oesophageal squamous cell carcinoma. Each CDR3 protein gets one entry after TCRdb re-called the PCR reads with MiXCR. The sample gives around 19,000 distinct CDR3 sequences, about 40% of which show up once; approximately 19% is in the top ten. Sequencing input: normal esophageal tissue next to the tumor. All receptors come from a female donor with esophageal squamous cell carcinoma.

Remarks on this clonotype: This may be a read error, as it is one base from a much larger clone. This chain uses TRBV14 with TRBJ2-5, with D uncertain. Trimming left V 3 bases short and J 11 bases short, with 25 bases between. Germline V gene lookup returns CDR1 SGHDN and CDR2 FVKESK. The CDR3 sequence is 16 residues long. The CDR3 sequence: CASSHPRNPSPNEQYF. CDR3 in DNA: TGTGCCAGCAGCCACCCCAGGAACCCAAGCCCCAATGAGCAGTACTTC.

The rearrangement uses TRBV7-6 and TRBJ2-1; D uncertain. The DNA matches TRBJ2-7 better at its end, which makes the J call doubtful. Germline V gene lookup returns CDR1 SGHVS and CDR2 FNYEAQ. The CDR3 contains 14 residues. The CDR3 loop reads CASSRSIVSYEQYF. The CDR3 DNA reads TGTGCCAGCAGCCGTTCAATCGTTTCCTACGAGCAGTACTTC.

This clonotype was counted at least ten times. V gene TRBV5-8 combines with J gene TRBJ2-1; 7 nucleotides align to TRBD2. This CDR3 has 12 amino acids. CDR1 SGHTS and CDR2 YDEGEE come from the germline V gene. The J segment lost 12 bases and the V segment lost 0 bases, leaving 3 bases of the junction unmatched. Here the CDR3 DNA reads TGTGCCAGCAGCTTGGGGCGGGAGCGGCAGTTCTTC. The encoded protein is CASSLGRERQFF.

The chain has TRBV12-3 or TRBV12-4 and TRBJ2-3; D possibly matches TRBD1 or TRBD2 (5 bases each). V gave up 5 bases and J gave up 3 bases, with 21 bases separating them. The CDR3 covers 17 residues. CDR3 in DNA: TGTGCCAGCAGTCGAAACTCCGGGACCTACTGGACAGATACGCAGTATTTT. Its protein product is CASSRNSGTYWTDTQYF.

The V and J genes are TRBV25-1 and TRBJ1-1; TRBD1 aligns across 7 bases. Germline CDR1 is MGHDK and CDR2 is SYGVNS. This CDR3 comprises 17 residues. V lost 3 bases and J lost 4; bases outside the gene matches: 14. Here the CDR3 DNA reads TGTGCCAGCAGTGATTTTGAGGGGGCGGGGGTGGGCACTGAAGCTTTCTTT. It yields the protein CASSDFEGAGVGTEAFF.

This clonotype has just one count. This chain joins TRBV6-2 or TRBV6-3 and TRBJ2-1, with D possibly TRBD2 on 5 matching bases. With 2 bases removed from V and 4 bases from J, the gap between germline ends came to 12 bases. CDR3 length: 15 amino acids. Looked up from germline, CDR1 is MNHEY and CDR2 is SVGEGT. The CDR3 DNA is TGTGCCAGCAGTTACAGAGGACTCCCATACAATGAGCAGTTCTTC. Protein: CASSYRGLPYNEQFF.

The V call is TRBV11-3, the J call TRBJ2-6, with 9 bases identical to TRBD1. Judging by the DNA end, TRBJ2-5 fits better; the J call may be wrong. The CDR3 runs to 15 residues. Germline loops: CDR1 SGHNT, CDR2 YENEEA. CDR3 protein: CASSQPRTGEETQYF. The CDR3 bases are TGTGCCAGCAGCCAACCCCGGACAGGGGAGGAGACCCAGTACTTC.

The CDR3 is CASSLDFSPYNEQFF. In nucleotides, the CDR3 is TGTGCCAGCAGTTTGGACTTTTCTCCCTACAATGAGCAGTTCTTC. V usage is TRBV6-1 and J usage is TRBJ2-1, with a tentative D call TRBD2 (5 bases). The CDR3 loop spans 15 amino acids. The V gene's germline CDR1 is MNHNS and CDR2 SASEGT. V shed 5 bases and J shed 2 bases, with 13 bases lying between them.

This clonotype was observed a handful of times. The gene calls are TRBV12-3 or TRBV12-4 and TRBJ2-4; D possibly corresponds to TRBD1 (5 bases). Trimming removed 6 bases from V and 13 bases from J, with 13 bases in between. The CDR3 is made up of 11 amino acids. This chain's CDR3 is CASSQQRGQYF. As DNA, the CDR3 is TGTGCCAGCAGCCAGCAAAGGGGCCAGTACTTC.

This clonotype has at least ten counts. V usage is TRBV7-2 and J usage is TRBJ1-4, with a weak D call TRBD1 (5 bases). CDR3 length: 14 residues. The V gene's germline CDR1 is SGHTA and CDR2 FQGNSA. V was pared by 5 bases and J by 7 bases, with 14 bases between. The CDR3 DNA reads TGTGCCAGCAGCCCCGGGGGGAGACCTGAAAAACTGTTTTTT. This translates into CASSPGGRPEKLFF.

This clonotype has more than one count but fewer than ten. This sequence joins TRBV7-3 and TRBJ2-3; TRBD2 matches at 8 bases. The trim removed 0 bases at V and 5 bases at J, leaving 4 bases unmatched. Germline CDR1 and CDR2: SGHTA and FQGTGA. The CDR3 sequence is 15 residues long. The CDR3 nucleotides are TGTGCCAGCAGCTTAACAGCGGGAGAGATAGATACGCAGTATTTT. Its translation: CASSLTAGEIDTQYF. The complete variable domain, with remaining parts taken from reference TRBV7-3 and TRBJ2-3, reads GAGVSQTPSNKVTEKGKYVELRCDPISGHTALYWYRQSLGQGPEFLIYFQGTGAADDSGLPNDRFFAVRPEGSVSTLKIQRTERGDSAVYLCASSLTAGEIDTQYFGPGTRLTVL.

This clonotype rates as medium-sized. The chain links TRBV7-2 to TRBJ2-2; the D is unclear. The V end lost 5 bases, the J end lost 4 bases, and 11 bases lay between the germline ends. Looked up from germline, CDR1 is SGHTA and CDR2 is FQGNSA. CDR3 size: 14 residues. The DNA for the CDR3 is TGTGCCAGCAGCCTGAGAGCTGTCACCGGGGAGCTGTTTTTT. Amino acids: CASSLRAVTGELFF. The full variable domain, completed using reference TRBV7-2 and TRBJ2-2, is GAGVSQSPSNKVTEKGKDVELRCDPISGHTALYWYRQSLGQGLEFLIYFQGNSAPDKSGLPSDRFSAERTGGSVSTLTIQRTQQEDSAVYLCASSLRAVTGELFFGEGSRLTVL.

Regarding this clonotype: One end of the junction varies from germline; a read error may be responsible. The chain joins TRBV6-2 or TRBV6-3 to TRBJ2-7; D might be TRBD1 (6 bases). CDR1 MNHEY and CDR2 SVGEGT come from the germline V gene. The CDR3 has 14 amino acids. The chain's CDR3 is CASRGGGNNSPLHF. The CDR3 nucleotides read TGTGCCAGCAGAGGGGGTGGGAATAATTCACCCCTCCACTTC.

The V and J genes are TRBV7-6 and TRBJ2-5; D unresolved. The germline gives CDR1 SGHVS, CDR2 FNYEAQ. Trimming stripped 1 base from V and 4 bases from J, with 10 bases between. The CDR3 has 14 amino acids. CDR3 bases: TGTGCCAGCAGCTTAGGATCGGCCAGAGAGACCCAGTACTTC. Translation: CASSLGSARETQYF.

In this sample, this clonotype is medium-sized. CDR3 bases: TGTGCCAGCAGCTCTACTAGAGACAATGAGCAGTTCTTC. It is translated as CASSSTRDNEQFF. The genes are TRBV7-2 and TRBJ2-1, with D perhaps TRBD2 (5 bases). The germline gives CDR1 SGHTA, CDR2 FQGNSA. The length of the CDR3 is 13 residues. Trimming removed 4 bases from V and 5 bases from J, with 9 bases in between.

This clonotype has ten or more counts. This CDR3 is CASSLGDSPEFF. The CDR3 DNA reads as TGTGCCAGCAGCTTGGGGGACAGCCCTGAGTTCTTC. The chain is built from TRBV5-6 and TRBJ2-1; 7 bases fit TRBD1. V gave up 0 bases and J gave up 14 bases; unmatched junction bases: 5. The CDR3 sequence is 12 residues long. In germline, CDR1 is SGHDT, CDR2 YYEEEE.

This clonotype appeared many times. The chain couples TRBV6-1 to TRBJ2-7; D unclear. Per germline, CDR1 MNHNS and CDR2 SASEGT. V lost 6 bases to trimming and J lost 7 bases, with 10 bases between them. The CDR3 spans 11 residues. The CDR3 sequence is CASRAYNEQYF. The CDR3 DNA reads as TGTGCCAGCAGAGCCTACAATGAGCAGTACTTC.

CDR3 coding DNA: TGTGCCAGCAGCTTAGTATCGGATGAGCAGTTCTTC. This codes for CASSLVSDEQFF. V usage is TRBV7-2 and J usage is TRBJ2-1, with D unclear. The CDR3 spans 12 residues. The ends were cut back, 1 base at V and 8 bases at J, with 6 bases in the middle. The V gene's germline CDR1 is SGHTA and CDR2 FQGNSA.

This clonotype has a handful of counts. The conserved final phenylalanine or tryptophan is absent from the CDR3, which likely points to a read error. The DNA is omitted, as the CDR3 cannot be located on it reliably, and the CDR3 follows TCRdb's listing. This chain uses TRBV5-6 with TRBJ2-5; the D call of TRBD2 is as the table states it, not checked on the DNA. Germline V gene sequence: CDR1 SGHDT, CDR2 YYEEEE. The CDR3 length is 15 residues, termini included. This CDR3 is CASSGTGSYGYTFGS.

At least ten counts were recorded for this clonotype. The chain recombines TRBV2 with TRBJ2-5; no reliable D call. Germline V CDR1 and CDR2: SNHLY, FYNNEI. This CDR3 has 13 amino acids. V lost 2 bases and J lost 1, with 5 bases in between. This CDR3 is CASSEQVQETQYF. DNA for the CDR3: TGTGCCAGCAGTGAACAGGTCCAAGAGACCCAGTACTTC.

The table lists this clonotype with a few counts. This CDR3 reads CASSSGLAGASDTQYF. The DNA of the CDR3 is TGCGCCAGCAGCTCCGGACTAGCGGGAGCATCAGATACGCAGTATTTT. The chain recombines TRBV5-1 with TRBJ2-3, with 13 nucleotides matching TRBD2. The J segment lost 4 bases and the V segment lost 3 bases, leaving 5 bases of the junction unmatched. Germline CDR1 is SGHRS and CDR2 is YFSETQ. The length of the CDR3 is 16 residues.